The 21 T cell receptor beta chains presented below share a single source sample, sequenced in a study of T-cell reconstitution after alpha-beta-depleted transplantation in children. Unique molecular identifiers were incorporated into the prepared TCRbeta library. TCRdb reanalysed the PCR reads using MiXCR and keeps one entry per CDR3 protein. The table lists some 600,000 distinct CDR3 sequences, 13% of them singletons. The sample consisted of PBMCs, mostly from graft donor cells, taken 360 days after TCRalphabeta/CD19-depleted stem cell transplant. Receptors originate from a male patient younger than 18 who had a stem cell transplant for acute myeloid leukemia, so the T cells may come from the graft donor.

The chain recombines TRBV5-6 with TRBJ2-5; TRBD2 might be the D (6 bases). The germline CDR1 and CDR2 sequences are SGHDT and YYEEEE. Trimming removed 7 bases at V and 5 bases at J, with 18 bases between. The CDR3 loop spans 14 amino acids. This CDR3 is CASGPRGSGETQYF. CDR3 in DNA: TGTGCCAGCGGCCCCCGGGGGAGCGGGGAGACCCAGTACTTC.

In its sample, this clonotype was seen a few times. V is TRBV20-1 and J is TRBJ2-3; D is uncertain. CDR1 and CDR2 (germline): DFQATT, SNEGSKA (reference sequence). This CDR3 is 18 amino acids long. The V end lost 0 bases, the J end lost 0 bases, and 19 bases lay between the germline ends. The CDR3 nucleotides read TGCAGTGCTAGAGACCCCAAGCCGACCCAAACTAGCACAGATACGCAGTATTTT. Amino acids: CSARDPKPTQTSTDTQYF.

This clonotype appeared once. The rearrangement uses TRBV20-1 and TRBJ2-7, with a tentative D call TRBD2 (5 bases). This CDR3 has 14 amino acids. The V gene lost 2 bases and the J gene lost 3 bases, with 14 bases spanning the gap. Germline V gene data show CDR1 as DFQATT and CDR2 as SNEGSKA (reference sequence). This chain's CDR3 is CSARPRVSVYEQYF. Written as DNA, the CDR3 is TGCAGTGCTAGACCCCGGGTTAGCGTCTACGAGCAGTACTTC.

The rearrangement joins TRBV29-1 to TRBJ2-3; D unclear. Germline V gene sequence: CDR1 SQVTM, CDR2 ANQGSEA. The CDR3 contains 12 residues. V dropped 0 bases and J dropped 10 bases, with 11 bases sitting between them. The CDR3 region has the DNA TGCAGCGTTGAAGATCAGGAAGGGCCGCAGTATTTT. Its translation: CSVEDQEGPQYF.

This clonotype was counted only a few times. The V gene is TRBV24-1, the J gene TRBJ2-2, with TRBD2 as a possible D gene (5 bases). This CDR3 has 19 amino acids. Germline V gene sequence: CDR1 KGHDR, CDR2 SFDVKD. V lost 1 base and J lost 5, with 22 bases in between. The CDR3 nucleotides read TGTGCCACCAGTGATTTTTATGGTAGCCGGCAGGACTTAACCGGGGAGCTGTTTTTT. Protein product: CATSDFYGSRQDLTGELFF.

This clonotype has a count of ten or more. The chain joins TRBV6-2 or TRBV6-3 to TRBJ2-2, with D possibly TRBD2 on 5 matching bases. This CDR3 is built from 17 residues. Germline loops: CDR1 MNHEY, CDR2 SVGEGT. The ends were cut back, 4 bases at V and 3 bases at J, with 18 bases in the middle. The CDR3 is CASSLPNQGLYTGELFF. The CDR3 DNA reads TGTGCCAGCAGTTTACCGAATCAAGGACTGTACACCGGGGAGCTGTTTTTT.

The sample holds a few counts of this clonotype. The chain has TRBV29-1 and TRBJ2-7, with D maybe TRBD1 (7 bases). There are 13 residues in the CDR3. Trimming pared 5 bases from V and 7 bases from J, leaving 18 bases between. Germline CDR1 is SQVTM and CDR2 is ANQGSEA. CDR3 sequence reads: CSVRQGGDLEQYF. Written as DNA, the CDR3 is TGCAGCGTTCGGCAGGGGGGAGACCTGGAGCAGTACTTC.

This clonotype was observed a few times. This chain connects TRBV20-1 to TRBJ2-7; 8 bases match TRBD2. Germline V gene sequence: CDR1 DFQATT, CDR2 SNEGSKA (reference sequence). There are 14 residues in the CDR3. V shed 6 bases, J shed 2 bases, and the junction held 9 bases outside the gene matches. CDR3 amino acids: CSALGLAGTYEQYF. CDR3 bases: TGCAGTGCCCTTGGGTTAGCGGGAACCTACGAGCAGTACTTC.

This clonotype turned up a few times. This chain connects TRBV24-1 to TRBJ2-3, with 8 bases fitting TRBD1. Germline loops: CDR1 KGHDR, CDR2 SFDVKD. Unmatched junction bases numbered 7, after V lost 1 base and J lost 2 bases. The CDR3 loop spans 17 amino acids. CDR3 loop: CATSDFGQGASTDTQYF. In nucleotides, the CDR3 is TGTGCCACCAGTGATTTCGGGCAGGGGGCCTCCACAGATACGCAGTATTTT.

In its sample, this clonotype was seen many times. V usage is TRBV28 and J usage is TRBJ2-1, with TRBD1 as a possible D gene (5 bases). Trimming removed 5 bases at V and 2 bases at J, with 13 bases between. CDR1 MDHEN and CDR2 SYDVKM come from the germline V gene. This CDR3 is built from 15 residues. This CDR3 is CASSNSGNTYNEQFF. The CDR3 coding sequence is TGTGCCAGCAGTAACTCAGGGAACACCTACAATGAGCAGTTCTTC. The variable domain in full, completed from reference TRBV28 and TRBJ2-1, reads DVKVTQSSRYLVKRTGEKVFLECVQDMDHENMFWYRQDPGLGLRLIYFSYDVKMKEKGDIPEGYSVSREKKERFSLILESASTNQTSMYLCASSNSGNTYNEQFFGPGTRLTVL.

The chain combines TRBV12-3 or TRBV12-4 with TRBJ2-7, with 7 bases aligning to TRBD2. Unmatched junction bases numbered 11, after V lost 6 bases and J lost 0 bases. This CDR3 has 16 amino acids. In DNA form, the CDR3 reads TGTGCCAGCAGCCCCGTGGGGGGGAGGAGCTCCTACGAGCAGTACTTC. It translates to CASSPVGGRSSYEQYF.

The chain carries TRBV20-1 and TRBJ2-7; 7 bases are shared with TRBD2. This CDR3 comprises 15 residues. After removal of 3 bases from V and 0 bases from J, the junction contained 8 bases not matched to a gene. Germline V gene sequence: CDR1 DFQATT, CDR2 SNEGSKA (reference sequence). The CDR3 nucleotides are TGCAGTGCTAGGGGCTCAGCGGGGATCTCCTACGAGCAGTACTTC. It encodes CSARGSAGISYEQYF.

This clonotype was counted only a few times. V gene TRBV29-1 combines with J gene TRBJ2-5; D possibly uses TRBD1 or TRBD2 (6 bases each). Germline CDR1 SQVTM, CDR2 ANQGSEA. The CDR3 runs to 13 residues. The ends were cut back, 6 bases at V and 4 bases at J, with 15 bases in the middle. CDR3 nucleotide sequence: TGCAGCGTAACAGGGACTGCCGGAGAGACCCAGTACTTC. It specifies CSVTGTAGETQYF.

This clonotype was observed a handful of times. This sequence joins TRBV7-9 and TRBJ2-5, with 7 positions matching TRBD1. With 8 bases clipped from V and 4 bases from J, the junction kept 10 bases outside the gene matches. Germline values: CDR1 SEHNR, CDR2 FQNEAQ (reference sequence). There are 14 residues in the CDR3. Here the CDR3 DNA reads TGTGCCAGCCTTCGGGACAGCCGTCGAGAGACCCAGTACTTC. Protein sequence: CASLRDSRRETQYF.

This clonotype was observed many times. CDR3 sequence: CASSDRISSYEQYF. CDR3 nucleotide sequence: TGTGCCAGCAGCGACAGAATCAGCTCCTACGAGCAGTACTTC. The gene calls are TRBV28 and TRBJ2-7, with D possibly TRBD1 on 5 matching bases. Germline CDR1 reads MDHEN; CDR2 reads SYDVKM. This CDR3 region has 14 residues. V was trimmed by 6 bases and J by 0 bases, leaving 12 bases between them.

At least ten counts were recorded for this clonotype. The chain employs TRBV12-3 or TRBV12-4 and TRBJ2-1; 9 bases line up with TRBD1. V was clipped by 6 bases and J by 4 bases; unmatched bases: 7. The CDR3 loop spans 15 amino acids. The DNA of the CDR3 is TGTGCCAGCAGAGGGACAGGGACAGCGTACAATGAGCAGTTCTTC. This encodes CASRGTGTAYNEQFF.

V gene TRBV28 combines with J gene TRBJ1-1, with D hard to call. Germline CDR1 reads MDHEN; CDR2 reads SYDVKM. V was pared by 7 bases and J by 3 bases, with 12 bases between. CDR3 length equals 13 residues. The CDR3 sequence is CASISPFDTEAFF. CDR3 sequence (DNA): TGTGCCAGCATTTCCCCGTTTGACACTGAAGCTTTCTTT.

The chain is built from TRBV25-1 and TRBJ2-6, with 9 bases aligning to TRBD2. The germline CDR1 and CDR2 sequences are MGHDK and SYGVNS. CDR3 length equals 20 residues. With V trimmed by 0 bases and J by 4 bases, 13 bases remained unmatched. CDR3 coding DNA: TGTGCCAGCAGTGAATACCGTAGCGGGAGCCCTCCCGCAGGGGCCAACGTCCTGACTTTC. This encodes CASSEYRSGSPPAGANVLTF.

CDR3 sequence (DNA): TGTGCCAGCAGTCATCCGTTGCCAGGGGGGAGAAAGGCCACTGAAGCTTTCTTT. Translating gives CASSHPLPGGRKATEAFF. The rearrangement joins TRBV7-9 to TRBJ1-1, with TRBD1 identical over 7 bases. CDR3 length: 18 amino acids. The V and J ends lost 6 bases and 4 bases, in that order; junction bases with no gene match: 20. CDR1 SEHNR and CDR2 FQNEAQ come from the germline V gene (reference sequence).

This clonotype showed up just a few times. This chain links TRBV21-1 with TRBJ2-1; the table's D call, TRBD2, has no DNA check behind it. TRBV21-1 is reported as a pseudogene. CDR3 length equals 18 residues. The chain's CDR3 is CASSKDPSGRIGFSEQFF. CDR3 coding DNA: TGTGCCAGCAGCAAAGACCCTAGCGGGAGGATAGGGTTCAGTGAGCAGTTCTTC.

This clonotype came up many times. The V gene is TRBV29-1, the J gene TRBJ2-1; 11 bases are shared with TRBD2. The V gene's germline CDR1 is SQVTM and CDR2 ANQGSEA. J lost 9 bases, V lost 2 bases, and 6 bases had no gene match. This CDR3 has 14 amino acids. The CDR3 reads CSVERLAGGGEQFF. CDR3 DNA: TGCAGCGTTGAACGCTTAGCGGGAGGGGGTGAGCAGTTCTTC.